This TCR beta chain was captured in a study of T cells expressing NK-cell markers. About the research overall: Seven donors tested HCMV-seropositive and one tested seronegative among the eight sequenced.

CDR3 length equals 12 residues. TCRdb reanalyzed the 5' RACE reads, giving one entry per CDR3 protein sequence and no DNA. The sample shows 440,000 or so distinct CDR3 sequences, and 6% to 8% sits with its ten largest clones. The receptor was isolated from a woman between 18 and 70 years old in good health. The sample comprised blood T cells: a sorted CD56 or NKG2C T cell subset, CD4+ or CD8+ T cells, or bulk PBMC T cells (not recorded which). The chain carries TRBV12-3 or TRBV12-4 and TRBJ2-5. CDR3 sequence: CASSFLGETQYF.